This T cell receptor (beta chain) comes out of a study of cytomegalovirus exposure and HLA in healthy donors. Study outcomes and limitations: Productive rates of about 90% or about 30% were seen for most TCR beta V segments in an earlier analysis.

As concerns this clone: Its target is unknown.

The PCR employed 60 Vbeta primers together with 13 Jbeta primers. Clones were read by immunoSEQ multiplex PCR, and TCRdb kept only the in-frame ones, dropping some. This repertoire shows approximately 92,000 clones, more than 65% found once; its top ten account for approximately 1.2%. In nominal health when sampled, donors likely had unrecorded immune exposures nonetheless. CDR3 length: 18 residues. From germline, CDR1 is SGHTA and CDR2 FQGNSA. Trimming at V came to 1 base and at J to 2 bases, leaving 13 bases not matched to a gene. The sequencing sample was made of PBMCs. V gene TRBV7-2 combines with J gene TRBJ2-7, with 8 bases that match TRBD2. The origin of this receptor is a girl aged 2 to 10 in good health and CMV-seropositive. This CDR3 is CASSLVALLAGQPYEQYF. The CDR3 DNA sequence: TGTGCCAGCAGCTTAGTTGCCCTCCTAGCGGGTCAGCCCTACGAGCAGTACTTC.